Shown below are 19 T cell receptor beta chains from a single sample sequenced in a study of control samples from healthy donors and cancer patients. Produced via immunoSEQ multiplex PCR; TCRdb's table is partial and in-frame only. Of 130,000 or so clones in the sample, 94% were seen once. The sample comprised blood. These receptors were collected from a man between 35 and 55 years old in good health.

This chain links TRBV24-1 with TRBJ1-2; D is uncertain. The germline CDR1 and CDR2 sequences are KGHDR and SFDVKD. V lost 3 bases and J lost 3, with 10 bases in between. This CDR3 has 14 residues. The CDR3 nucleotides read TGTGCCACCAGTGATCTAGGGAAGGACTATGGCTACACCTTC. This sequence encodes CATSDLGKDYGYTF.

CDR3 residues: CASSLGASGRGHEQYF. The CDR3 coding sequence is TGCGCCAGCAGCTTGGGGGCTAGCGGGAGAGGCCACGAGCAGTACTTC. The V gene is TRBV5-1, the J gene TRBJ2-7; 10 nucleotides match TRBD2. The CDR3 covers 16 residues. J gave up 5 bases and V 0 bases, and 8 bases lay outside the gene matches. Germline loops: CDR1 SGHRS, CDR2 YFSETQ. Complete variable domain (other parts from reference TRBV5-1 and TRBJ2-7): KAGVTQTPRYLIKTRGQQVTLSCSPISGHRSVSWYQQTPGQGLQFLFEYFSETQRNKGNFPGRFSGRQFSNSRSEMNVSTLELGDSALYLCASSLGASGRGHEQYFGPGTRLTVT.

V gene TRBV9 combines with J gene TRBJ2-1; TRBD2 matches at 10 bases. There are 16 residues in the CDR3. Germline CDR1 SGDLS, CDR2 YYNGEE. The trim removed 3 bases at V and 1 base at J, leaving 4 bases unmatched. CDR3 bases: TGTGCCAGCAGCGGTTCTAGCGGGAGATCCTACAATGAGCAGTTCTTC. This sequence encodes CASSGSSGRSYNEQFF.

V and J are TRBV28 and TRBJ1-4; tentative D call: TRBD1 (5 bases). V lost 5 bases to trimming and J lost 10 bases, with 11 bases between them. Germline-derived CDR1 and CDR2 are MDHEN and SYDVKM. The CDR3 loop spans 12 amino acids. The CDR3: CASSPPGVKLFF. The CDR3 DNA is TGTGCCAGCAGTCCCCCGGGGGTAAAACTGTTTTTT. Full variable domain (remainder filled in from reference TRBV28 and TRBJ1-4): DVKVTQSSRYLVKRTGEKVFLECVQDMDHENMFWYRQDPGLGLRLIYFSYDVKMKEKGDIPEGYSVSREKKERFSLILESASTNQTSMYLCASSPPGVKLFFGSGTQLSVL.

Regarding this clone: Other DNA sequences in this sample translate to the same CDR3. This chain uses TRBV5-6 with TRBJ1-5; D is unresolved. This CDR3 spans 12 amino acids. Germline CDR1 and CDR2: SGHDT and YYEEEE. V lost 0 bases to trimming and J lost 4 bases, with 2 bases between them. The CDR3 protein is CASSLGNQPQHF. DNA for the CDR3: TGTGCCAGCAGCTTGGGAAATCAGCCCCAGCATTTT.

This clone was detected once. The chain joins TRBV6-6 to TRBJ1-2, with D tentatively TRBD1 (6 bases). The CDR3 extends over 14 amino acids. From germline, CDR1 is MNHNY and CDR2 SVGAGI (reference sequence). V lost 2 bases and J 2 bases, leaving 9 bases between the germline ends. The CDR3 DNA reads as TGTGCCAGCAGTTACACGGACAGAAACTATGGCTACACCTTC. It translates to CASSYTDRNYGYTF.

The V call is TRBV28, the J call TRBJ2-7; the match to TRBD1 covers 8 bases. The junction had 5 bases not matched to a gene; V was cut back by 6 bases and J by 4 bases. Per the germline V gene, CDR1 is MDHEN and CDR2 is SYDVKM. This CDR3 is 13 amino acids long. In nucleotides, the CDR3 is TGTGCCAGCAGGGCAGGGGGCGGGTACGAGCAGTACTTC. Encoded protein: CASRAGGGYEQYF. Based on the CDR3 plus reference TRBV28 and TRBJ2-7, the full variable domain is DVKVTQSSRYLVKRTGEKVFLECVQDMDHENMFWYRQDPGLGLRLIYFSYDVKMKEKGDIPEGYSVSREKKERFSLILESASTNQTSMYLCASRAGGGYEQYFGPGTRLTVT.

This clone was observed a few times. The CDR3 DNA sequence: TGCGCCAGCAGCCAAGGACTGGGGACAGGGCCGGTTAAACTGTTTTTT. Its protein is CASSQGLGTGPVKLFF. The chain carries TRBV4-3 and TRBJ1-4; TRBD1 aligns across 9 bases. Germline loops: CDR1 LGHNA, CDR2 YSLEER. J gave up 11 bases and V 1 base, and 11 bases lay outside the gene matches. This CDR3 is built from 16 residues.

This chain uses TRBV5-1 with TRBJ1-4; unclear D gene. Germline V gene sequence: CDR1 SGHRS, CDR2 YFSETQ. This CDR3 spans 13 amino acids. V lost 0 bases and J 10 bases, leaving 10 bases between the germline ends. Here the CDR3 reads CASSLDYDGKLFF. The CDR3 coding sequence is TGCGCCAGCAGCTTGGATTACGATGGAAAACTGTTTTTT.

The genes are TRBV29-1 and TRBJ2-5, with TRBD1 as a possible D gene (6 bases). Per germline, CDR1 SQVTM and CDR2 ANQGSEA. The CDR3 runs 12 residues. Trimming removed 4 bases from V and 1 base from J, with 7 bases in between. CDR3 loop: CSVVRGQETQYF. CDR3 bases: TGCAGCGTTGTCAGGGGCCAAGAGACCCAGTACTTC.

This clone appeared a single time. The V and J genes are TRBV6-2 or TRBV6-3 and TRBJ1-1, with D unresolved. V was trimmed by 5 bases and J by 0 bases, leaving 10 bases between them. Germline CDR1 reads MNHEY; CDR2 reads SVGEGT. This CDR3 contains 14 residues. In DNA, the CDR3 is TGTGCCAGCAGTACCTTACTTATGAACACTGAAGCTTTCTTT. It codes for CASSTLLMNTEAFF.

This chain joins TRBV7-3 and TRBJ2-6; D remains ambiguous. V was trimmed by 4 bases and J by 4 bases, leaving 8 bases between them. Germline V lookup: CDR1 SGHTA, CDR2 FQGTGA. The CDR3 totals 14 residues. CDR3 amino acids: CASSSRPGANVLTF. DNA of the CDR3: TGTGCCAGCAGCTCCCGCCCCGGGGCCAACGTCCTGACTTTC.

The rearrangement uses TRBV10-2 and TRBJ2-7; 8 nucleotides line up with TRBD2. The V gene's germline CDR1 is WSHSY and CDR2 SAAADI. Trimming removed 5 bases from V and 10 bases from J; junction bases left unmatched: 7. There are 12 residues in the CDR3. CDR3 coding DNA: TGCGCCAGCAGTAGCGGGAGTTTTGAACAGTACTTC. The encoded protein is CASSSGSFEQYF.

The chain carries TRBV10-3 and TRBJ1-5, with 7 bases aligning to TRBD1. With V trimmed by 5 bases and J by 2 bases, 3 bases remained unmatched. This CDR3 has 14 residues. From germline, CDR1 is ENHRY and CDR2 SYGVKD. CDR3 loop: CAISSGTGNQPQHF. CDR3 DNA sequence: TGTGCCATCAGTTCCGGGACAGGCAATCAGCCCCAGCATTTT.

This sequence joins TRBV9 and TRBJ1-6; 9 bases are a match to TRBD1. The CDR3 is 14 amino acids. Germline V gene data show CDR1 as SGDLS and CDR2 as YYNGEE. V gave up 5 bases and J gave up 7 bases; unmatched junction bases: 4. The DNA for the CDR3 is TGTGCCAGCAGTCGACAGGGGGGGAATTCACCCCTCCACTTT. The encoded protein is CASSRQGGNSPLHF. Full variable domain (missing parts from reference TRBV9 and TRBJ1-6): DSGVTQTPKHLITATGQRVTLRCSPRSGDLSVYWYQQSLDQGLQFLIQYYNGEERAKGNILERFSAQQFPDLHSELNLSSLELGDSALYFCASSRQGGNSPLHFGNGTRLTVT.

V gene TRBV7-9 combines with J gene TRBJ2-7; 7 bases are a match to TRBD1. The CDR3 spans 14 residues. Germline assignment: CDR1 SEHNR and CDR2 FQNEAQ (reference sequence). V shed 5 bases and J 8 bases; nucleotides not matched to a gene: 12. The DNA of the CDR3 is TGTGCCAGCAGCCCTACTACAGGGGTAAGGAAGCAGTACTTC. Translating it yields CASSPTTGVRKQYF.

The chain carries TRBV6-2 or TRBV6-3 and TRBJ2-7; a possible D gene is TRBD2 (5 bases). Germline assignment: CDR1 MNHEY and CDR2 SVGEGT. This CDR3 spans 14 amino acids. V lost 5 bases to trimming and J lost 6 bases, with 17 bases between them. CDR3 DNA: TGTGCCAGCAGTAATCGTCGTAGTCGGGGCGAGCAGTACTTC. It is translated as CASSNRRSRGEQYF.

This chain links TRBV2 with TRBJ1-5; D ambiguous. V lost 2 bases to trimming and J lost 0 bases, with 8 bases between them. CDR3 length: 15 residues. Germline CDR1 reads SNHLY; CDR2 reads FYNNEI. The CDR3 spells CASSELGFSNQPQHF. The CDR3 nucleotides are TGTGCCAGCAGTGAATTAGGGTTTAGCAATCAGCCCCAGCATTTT.

This chain uses TRBV6-6 with TRBJ1-3; no definite D call. Trimming removed 7 bases from V and 8 bases from J, with 18 bases in between. This CDR3 region has 14 residues. CDR1 MNHNY and CDR2 SVGAGI come from the germline V gene (reference sequence). The CDR3 coding sequence is TGTGCCAGCAATACGGCAAGCTCTGTAGACACCATATATTTT. It yields the protein CASNTASSVDTIYF.